A single sample is the source of the 11 T cell receptor beta chains below, sequenced in a study of vaccination effects on CD4 cells after COVID-19. Culturing for about 9 days preceded CD4+ T cell isolation. Sequencing was performed with immunoSEQ multiplex PCR; in TCRdb, only in-frame clones are kept and a portion is missing. Here the sample spans under 50,000 clones, about 70% being singletons. Which antigens these TCRs recognize remains unknown. The source material was CD4+ T cells from PBMCs cultured without peptide, sampled before COVID-19 vaccination. Receptors originate from a human donor who had a prior SARS-CoV-2 infection.

The chain recombines TRBV2 with TRBJ2-7; D is possibly TRBD2 (6 bases). V lost 7 bases, J lost 2 bases, and 21 bases lay in between. Germline-derived CDR1 and CDR2 are SNHLY and FYNNEI. The CDR3 is 16 residues long. The DNA of the CDR3 is TGTGCCAGCAAAGAGGGGTGGTCGGGAGCTCCCTACGAGCAGTACTTC. It yields the protein CASKEGWSGAPYEQYF.

The chain couples TRBV18 to TRBJ1-3; 10 positions match TRBD1. V lost 6 bases and J lost 2; bases outside the gene matches: 4. There are 15 residues in the CDR3. The germline V gene encodes CDR1 KGHSH and CDR2 LQKENI. CDR3 protein: CASSPDRGPGNTIYF. The CDR3 DNA follows: TGTGCCAGCTCCCCCGACAGGGGGCCTGGAAACACCATATATTTT.

The chain links TRBV29-1 to TRBJ1-4; 9 bases map to TRBD1. Germline lookup yields CDR1 SQVTM and CDR2 ANQGSEA. The ends lost 4 bases at V and 3 bases at J; junction bases unmatched: 3. The CDR3 consists of 14 residues. CDR3 region: CSVVGQGPNEKLFF. The CDR3 bases are TGCAGCGTTGTGGGACAGGGACCTAATGAAAAACTGTTTTTT.

This clone has just a few counts. V is TRBV6-5 and J is TRBJ2-1; TRBD2 agrees at 7 bases. Germline V gene data show CDR1 as MNHEY and CDR2 as SVGAGI. CDR3 length: 14 residues. After removal of 7 bases from V and 3 bases from J, the junction contained 6 bases not matched to a gene. CDR3 nucleotides: TGTGCCAGCAAACTAGCGAATGACTACAATGAGCAGTTCTTC. This gives the protein CASKLANDYNEQFF.

This clone was detected once. The genes are TRBV19 and TRBJ1-2; 8 nucleotides align to TRBD1. The CDR3 runs to 15 residues. Germline V gene data show CDR1 as LNHDA and CDR2 as SQIVND (reference sequence). J was trimmed by 5 bases and V by 1 base; bases with no gene match: 6. For the CDR3, the DNA is TGTGCCAGTAGTATAGCGCAGGGGGCTATGTATGGCTACACCTTC. Encoded protein: CASSIAQGAMYGYTF.

This clone appeared a single time. This chain links TRBV7-2 with TRBJ1-1; D is unresolved. The CDR3 consists of 15 residues. The germline V gene has CDR1 SGHTA and CDR2 FQGNSA. Trimming stripped 1 base from V and 1 base from J, with 10 bases between. The CDR3 region is CASSLGAVENTEAFF. The CDR3 DNA is TGTGCCAGCAGCTTAGGGGCTGTAGAGAACACTGAAGCTTTCTTT.

V and J are TRBV19 and TRBJ1-4; D not resolved. The CDR3 extends over 15 amino acids. Per the germline V gene, CDR1 is LNHDA and CDR2 is SQIVND (reference sequence). The germline V and J ends were trimmed by 10 bases and 7 bases, with 22 bases remaining between them. The CDR3 here is CATRAPPTKSEKLFF. The CDR3 DNA follows: TGTGCCACCCGGGCACCCCCCACTAAAAGTGAAAAACTGTTTTTT.

J is TRBJ2-1 and V is TRBV4-2, with D perhaps being TRBD1 or TRBD2 (5 bases each). V was pared by 0 bases and J by 4 bases, with 13 bases between. This CDR3 comprises 16 residues. Germline CDR1 LGHNA, CDR2 YNFKEQ. The CDR3 region is CASSQETGRSYNEQFF. Here the CDR3 DNA reads TGTGCCAGCAGCCAAGAGACGGGACGATCATACAATGAGCAGTTCTTC.

The chain couples TRBV7-2 to TRBJ2-5, with a weak D call TRBD2 (6 bases). The CDR3 sequence is 13 residues long. CDR1 is SGHTA and CDR2 is FQGNSA in the germline V gene. Trimming stripped 5 bases from V and 2 bases from J, with 9 bases between. DNA of the CDR3: TGTGCCAGCAGCGGTGGGAGGCAAGAGACCCAGTACTTC. The encoded protein is CASSGGRQETQYF.

The chain combines TRBV12-3 or TRBV12-4 with TRBJ2-5; possible D gene TRBD2, 6 bases. Trimming removed 9 bases at V and 1 base at J, with 12 bases between. This CDR3 spans 13 amino acids. The CDR3 reads CASGIAAQETQYF. CDR3 coding DNA: TGTGCCAGTGGAATAGCGGCCCAAGAGACCCAGTACTTC.

This clone has a handful of counts. V is TRBV7-9 and J is TRBJ1-2, with TRBD1 as a possible D gene (6 bases). CDR1 SEHNR and CDR2 FQNEAQ come from the germline V gene (reference sequence). This CDR3 contains 13 residues. Trimming cost V 5 bases and J 6 bases, with 13 bases left between them. CDR3 in DNA: TGTGCCAGCAGCCACAGGGTTGGCGATGGCTACACCTTC. The encoded protein is CASSHRVGDGYTF. The whole variable domain, filled in from reference TRBV7-9 and TRBJ1-2, reads DTGVSQNPRHKITKRGQNVTFRCDPISEHNRLYWYRQTLGQGPEFLTYFQNEAQLEKSRLLSDRFSAERPKGSFSTLEIQRTEQGDSAMYLCASSHRVGDGYTFGSGTRLTVV.